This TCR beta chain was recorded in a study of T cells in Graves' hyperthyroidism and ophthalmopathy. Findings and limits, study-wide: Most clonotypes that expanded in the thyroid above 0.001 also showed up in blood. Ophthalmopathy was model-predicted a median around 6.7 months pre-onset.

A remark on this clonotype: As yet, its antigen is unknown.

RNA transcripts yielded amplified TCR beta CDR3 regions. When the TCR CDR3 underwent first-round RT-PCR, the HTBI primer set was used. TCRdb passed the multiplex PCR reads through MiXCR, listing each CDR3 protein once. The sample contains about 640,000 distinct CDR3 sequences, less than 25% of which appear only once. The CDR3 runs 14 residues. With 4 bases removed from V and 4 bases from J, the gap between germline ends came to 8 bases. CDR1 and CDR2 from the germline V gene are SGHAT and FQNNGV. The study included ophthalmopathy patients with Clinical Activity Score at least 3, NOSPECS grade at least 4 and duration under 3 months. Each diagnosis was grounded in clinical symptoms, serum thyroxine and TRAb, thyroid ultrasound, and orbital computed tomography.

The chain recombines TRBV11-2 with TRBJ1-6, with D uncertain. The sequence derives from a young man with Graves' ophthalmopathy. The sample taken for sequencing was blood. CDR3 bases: TGTGCCAGCAGCTCCAACGGATATAATTCACCCCTCCACTTT. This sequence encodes CASSSNGYNSPLHF.